This T cell receptor (beta chain) emerged from a study of shared clonotypes between healthy human individuals. Study details: CD4 naive cells filled three plates per donor, CD4 memory three, CD8 naive two and CD8 memory one. Notes on the study in general: Depth of sequencing was expected to influence donor clonotype sharing.

With regard to this clone: Antigen: not known.

Libraries were prepared by immunoSEQ multiplex PCR; TCRdb keeps only in-frame clonotypes and omits some of them. The data contain some 2,400,000 clones, approximately 94% of them singletons. Unmatched junction bases numbered 10, after V lost 4 bases and J lost 4 bases. The CDR3 spans 16 residues. Germline loops: CDR1 SNHLY, CDR2 FYNNEI. This receptor was taken from a man younger than 30 in good health. This chain links TRBV2 with TRBJ1-5; 7 bases agree with TRBD1. The specimen sequenced was naive CD4+ T cells sorted from blood. Specified subset: CD45RA+ positively selected. DNA of the CDR3: TGTGCCAGCAGTGTTGGACAGGTCTTGAATAATCAGCCCCAGCATTTT. Its protein product is CASSVGQVLNNQPQHF.